Listed below are T cell receptor beta chains from one sample, sequenced in a study of identical twins. TCRdb recomputed calls from the 5' RACE reads with MiXCR, one row per CDR3 protein. The sample contains hundreds of thousands of distinct CDR3 sequences, about 20% of which appear only once. These data were also reused for a study on T cells expressing NK-cell markers.

Sequenced input: PBMCs. The receptors were sampled from a woman aged 18-29 years in good health. CDR3s include the opening cysteine and the closing phenylalanine or tryptophan. Each record gives: J gene, CDR3 length, clone size, D gene, V gene, CDR3 protein, CDR3 DNA. D genes are given only for firm matches. The size entry is marked missing in some rows and otherwise reads once, few, many or a size class.

J gene: TRBJ2-7
CDR3 length: 11
clone size: NA
D gene: NA
V gene: TRBV28
CDR3 protein: CASSFEFRQYF
CDR3 DNA: TGTGCCAGCAGTTTCGAATTTAGGCAGTACTTC

J gene: TRBJ1-1
CDR3 length: 14
clone size: NA
D gene: NA
V gene: TRBV7-6
CDR3 protein: CASSPLGPNTEAFF
CDR3 DNA: TGTGCCAGCAGCCCGCTGGGGCCGAACACTGAAGCTTTCTTT

J gene: TRBJ2-2
CDR3 length: 16
clone size: few
D gene: NA
V gene: TRBV6-5
CDR3 protein: CASSYRRDLNTGELFF
CDR3 DNA: TGTGCCAGCAGTTACCGGCGGGACTTAAACACCGGGGAGCTGTTTTTT

J gene: TRBJ2-7
CDR3 length: 15
clone size: NA
D gene: TRBD2
V gene: TRBV7-2
CDR3 protein: CASLPALAGYYEQYF
CDR3 DNA: TGTGCCAGCCTTCCTGCACTAGCGGGGTACTACGAGCAGTACTTC

J gene: TRBJ2-4
CDR3 length: 14
clone size: NA
D gene: NA
V gene: TRBV6-4
CDR3 protein: CASSPGHPKNIQYF
CDR3 DNA: TGTGCCAGCAGCCCGGGACACCCCAAAAACATTCAGTACTTC

J gene: TRBJ2-3
CDR3 length: 14
clone size: NA
D gene: NA
V gene: TRBV7-9
CDR3 protein: CASSLGPGQHTQYF
CDR3 DNA: TGTGCCAGCAGCTTAGGACCGGGACAACATACGCAGTATTTT

J gene: TRBJ1-1
CDR3 length: 13
clone size: few
D gene: NA
V gene: TRBV29-1
CDR3 protein: CSVDPGANTEAFF
CDR3 DNA: TGCAGCGTTGACCCGGGGGCGAACACTGAAGCTTTCTTT

J gene: TRBJ2-1
CDR3 length: 17
clone size: few
D gene: TRBD2
V gene: TRBV20-1
CDR3 protein: CSARDTSGRAGYNEQFF
CDR3 DNA: TGCAGTGCTCGAGATACTAGCGGGAGGGCCGGGTACAATGAGCAGTTCTTC

J gene: TRBJ1-5
CDR3 length: 15
clone size: NA
D gene: NA
V gene: TRBV12-3/TRBV12-4
CDR3 protein: CASSFSGGGDQPQHF
CDR3 DNA: TGTGCCAGCAGTTTTTCAGGAGGGGGGGATCAGCCCCAGCATTTT

J gene: TRBJ2-5
CDR3 length: 14
clone size: NA
D gene: NA
V gene: TRBV5-6
CDR3 protein: CASSLVGEQETQYF
CDR3 DNA: TGTGCCAGCAGCTTGGTTGGAGAACAAGAGACCCAGTACTTC

J gene: TRBJ1-2
CDR3 length: 15
clone size: few
D gene: NA
V gene: TRBV20-1
CDR3 protein: CSARAGGLLDYGYTF
CDR3 DNA: TGCAGTGCTAGAGCCGGGGGGCTCCTGGACTATGGCTACACCTTC

J gene: TRBJ2-3
CDR3 length: 14
clone size: NA
D gene: TRBD2
V gene: TRBV10-2
CDR3 protein: CASRERGVPSLQYF
CDR3 DNA: TGCGCCAGCAGGGAGCGGGGGGTCCCTTCTTTGCAGTATTTT

J gene: TRBJ1-2
CDR3 length: 10
clone size: few
D gene: NA
V gene: TRBV25-1
CDR3 protein: CASSDNGYTF
CDR3 DNA: TGTGCCAGCAGCGATAATGGCTACACCTTC

J gene: TRBJ2-1
CDR3 length: 13
clone size: few
D gene: NA
V gene: TRBV20-1
CDR3 protein: CSAIGITEVEQFF
CDR3 DNA: TGCAGTGCTATTGGGATCACCGAGGTTGAGCAGTTCTTC

J gene: TRBJ1-2
CDR3 length: 15
clone size: NA
D gene: NA
V gene: TRBV6-2/TRBV6-3
CDR3 protein: CATGGSSPASYGYTF
CDR3 DNA: TGTGCCACCGGAGGCTCCAGCCCTGCGTCCTATGGCTACACCTTC

J gene: TRBJ2-7
CDR3 length: 18
clone size: NA
D gene: TRBD2
V gene: TRBV11-2
CDR3 protein: CASSLNRGLAFSSYEQYF
CDR3 DNA: TGTGCCAGCAGCTTAAATCGGGGACTAGCCTTTAGCTCCTACGAGCAGTACTTC

J gene: TRBJ2-1
CDR3 length: 15
clone size: few
D gene: NA
V gene: TRBV12-3/TRBV12-4
CDR3 protein: CASSRGTAGGNEQFF
CDR3 DNA: TGTGCCAGCAGTCGAGGGACAGCCGGGGGCAATGAGCAGTTCTTC

J gene: TRBJ1-6
CDR3 length: 15
clone size: NA
D gene: TRBD1
V gene: TRBV20-1
CDR3 protein: CSASPGTDPIGVLHF
CDR3 DNA: TGCAGTGCTAGTCCCGGGACAGACCCGATCGGGGTCCTCCACTTT

J gene: TRBJ1-6
CDR3 length: 13
clone size: many
D gene: NA
V gene: TRBV6-5
CDR3 protein: CASSLAQGSPLHF
CDR3 DNA: TGTGCCAGCAGTTTAGCCCAGGGATCACCCCTCCACTTT

J gene: TRBJ1-1
CDR3 length: 12
clone size: NA
D gene: NA
V gene: TRBV29-1
CDR3 protein: CSVGFRNTEAFF
CDR3 DNA: TGCAGCGTTGGTTTCAGGAACACTGAAGCTTTCTTT

J gene: TRBJ1-1
CDR3 length: 15
clone size: NA
D gene: NA
V gene: TRBV12-3/TRBV12-4
CDR3 protein: CASSPRGAINTEAFF
CDR3 DNA: TGTGCCAGCAGCCCCCGTGGGGCTATAAACACTGAAGCTTTCTTT

J gene: TRBJ2-7
CDR3 length: 13
clone size: few
D gene: TRBD1
V gene: TRBV7-9
CDR3 protein: CASSEPGQARQYF
CDR3 DNA: TGTGCCAGCAGCGAGCCGGGACAGGCGAGGCAGTACTTC

J gene: TRBJ2-2
CDR3 length: 14
clone size: few
D gene: NA
V gene: TRBV27
CDR3 protein: CASGRDRDTGELFF
CDR3 DNA: TGTGCCAGCGGCCGGGACCGGGACACCGGGGAGCTGTTTTTT

J gene: TRBJ2-2
CDR3 length: 15
clone size: few
D gene: NA
V gene: TRBV5-1
CDR3 protein: CASSLRVQNTGELFF
CDR3 DNA: TGCGCCAGCAGCTTACGTGTCCAGAACACCGGGGAGCTGTTTTTT

J gene: TRBJ1-2
CDR3 length: 14
clone size: few
D gene: NA
V gene: TRBV27
CDR3 protein: CASSQSRANYGYTF
CDR3 DNA: TGTGCCAGCAGCCAATCCCGAGCTAACTATGGCTACACCTTC

J gene: TRBJ2-1
CDR3 length: 11
clone size: NA
D gene: NA
V gene: TRBV7-9
CDR3 protein: CASSLGHQQFF
CDR3 DNA: TGTGCCAGCAGCTTAGGCCACCAGCAGTTCTTC

J gene: TRBJ2-1
CDR3 length: 14
clone size: NA
D gene: TRBD2
V gene: TRBV29-1
CDR3 protein: CSVAGLAVYNEQFF
CDR3 DNA: TGCAGCGTAGCGGGACTAGCGGTCTACAATGAGCAGTTCTTC

J gene: TRBJ2-3
CDR3 length: 16
clone size: NA
D gene: NA
V gene: TRBV20-1
CDR3 protein: CSESGTLQGSTDTQYF
CDR3 DNA: TGCAGTGAAAGCGGTACCCTGCAAGGATCGACAGATACGCAGTATTTT

J gene: TRBJ2-2
CDR3 length: 16
clone size: NA
D gene: NA
V gene: TRBV7-3
CDR3 protein: CASSSRDTREPGELFF
CDR3 DNA: TGTGCCAGCAGCTCCCGGGACACCCGGGAGCCCGGGGAGCTGTTTTTT

J gene: TRBJ2-3
CDR3 length: 15
clone size: NA
D gene: TRBD1
V gene: TRBV7-9
CDR3 protein: CASSLATGQEVVRYF
CDR3 DNA: TGTGCCAGCAGCTTAGCTACGGGACAGGAGGTAGTTAGGTATTTT

J gene: TRBJ2-1
CDR3 length: 15
clone size: many
D gene: NA
V gene: TRBV29-1
CDR3 protein: CSVGFHTSSYNEQFF
CDR3 DNA: TGCAGCGTTGGTTTCCATACGAGCTCCTACAATGAGCAGTTCTTC

J gene: TRBJ1-2
CDR3 length: 16
clone size: few
D gene: NA
V gene: TRBV5-1
CDR3 protein: CASSLALRTELYGYTF
CDR3 DNA: TGCGCCAGCAGCTTGGCCCTAAGGACAGAGCTTTATGGCTACACCTTC

J gene: TRBJ1-2
CDR3 length: 13
clone size: NA
D gene: TRBD1
V gene: TRBV20-1
CDR3 protein: CKASGQGRYGYTF
CDR3 DNA: TGCAAAGCCTCGGGACAGGGCCGGTATGGCTACACCTTC

J gene: TRBJ1-2
CDR3 length: 16
clone size: NA
D gene: TRBD1
V gene: TRBV7-9
CDR3 protein: CASSSRSGTGVQGYTF
CDR3 DNA: TGTGCCAGCAGCTCCCGTAGCGGGACAGGCGTTCAGGGCTACACCTTC

J gene: TRBJ1-1
CDR3 length: 12
clone size: NA
D gene: NA
V gene: TRBV12-3/TRBV12-4
CDR3 protein: CASSPQGREAFF
CDR3 DNA: TGTGCCAGCAGTCCCCAGGGCCGGGAAGCTTTCTTT

J gene: TRBJ1-1
CDR3 length: 15
clone size: NA
D gene: TRBD1
V gene: TRBV6-5
CDR3 protein: CASSYAGQGDTEAFF
CDR3 DNA: TGTGCCAGCAGTTACGCGGGACAGGGGGACACTGAAGCTTTCTTT

J gene: TRBJ2-7
CDR3 length: 13
clone size: once
D gene: NA
V gene: TRBV5-5
CDR3 protein: CAMGPGLPYEQYF
CDR3 DNA: TGTGCCATGGGCCCGGGACTCCCCTACGAGCAGTACTTC

J gene: TRBJ2-5
CDR3 length: 15
clone size: NA
D gene: NA
V gene: TRBV9
CDR3 protein: CASSARQILQETQYF
CDR3 DNA: TGTGCCAGCAGCGCCCGACAGATACTCCAAGAGACCCAGTACTTC

J gene: TRBJ1-5
CDR3 length: 14
clone size: many
D gene: NA
V gene: TRBV9
CDR3 protein: CASSPYPLNQPQHF
CDR3 DNA: TGTGCCAGCAGCCCTTACCCCCTCAATCAGCCCCAGCATTTT

J gene: TRBJ2-1
CDR3 length: 15
clone size: NA
D gene: NA
V gene: TRBV3-1
CDR3 protein: CASSHTDGSYNEQFF
CDR3 DNA: TGTGCCAGCAGTCATACGGACGGTAGCTACAATGAGCAGTTCTTC

J gene: TRBJ2-2
CDR3 length: 14
clone size: NA
D gene: TRBD1
V gene: TRBV12-3/TRBV12-4
CDR3 protein: CASNIQGYTGELFF
CDR3 DNA: TGTGCCAGCAACATACAGGGGTACACCGGGGAGCTGTTTTTT

J gene: TRBJ2-7
CDR3 length: 15
clone size: few
D gene: NA
V gene: TRBV9
CDR3 protein: CASSPSGGRSYEQYF
CDR3 DNA: TGTGCCAGCAGCCCCTCTGGTGGTCGGTCCTACGAGCAGTACTTC

J gene: TRBJ2-7
CDR3 length: 15
clone size: NA
D gene: NA
V gene: TRBV6-2/TRBV6-3
CDR3 protein: CASSYVQGRSYEQYF
CDR3 DNA: TGTGCCAGCAGTTACGTACAGGGACGGTCCTACGAGCAGTACTTC

J gene: TRBJ2-7
CDR3 length: 12
clone size: NA
D gene: NA
V gene: TRBV12-5
CDR3 protein: CASAPYSYEQYF
CDR3 DNA: TGTGCTAGTGCCCCGTACTCCTACGAGCAGTACTTC

J gene: TRBJ2-7
CDR3 length: 13
clone size: few
D gene: NA
V gene: TRBV20-1
CDR3 protein: CSARDPAGAEQYF
CDR3 DNA: TGCAGTGCTAGAGACCCGGCGGGGGCCGAGCAGTACTTC

J gene: TRBJ1-1
CDR3 length: 12
clone size: NA
D gene: NA
V gene: TRBV2
CDR3 protein: CASIKTRGEAFF
CDR3 DNA: TGTGCCAGCATCAAAACCAGGGGCGAAGCTTTCTTT

J gene: TRBJ2-5
CDR3 length: 13
clone size: NA
D gene: NA
V gene: TRBV6-1
CDR3 protein: CASSPRHKETQYF
CDR3 DNA: TGTGCCAGCAGTCCACGGCATAAAGAGACCCAGTACTTC

J gene: TRBJ2-1
CDR3 length: 15
clone size: few
D gene: NA
V gene: TRBV6-4
CDR3 protein: CTKHWVAASYNEQFF
CDR3 DNA: TGTACTAAGCATTGGGTGGCGGCGTCGTACAATGAGCAGTTCTTC

J gene: TRBJ2-7
CDR3 length: 15
clone size: NA
D gene: NA
V gene: TRBV6-2/TRBV6-3
CDR3 protein: CASSSDQTRGYEQYF
CDR3 DNA: TGTGCCAGCAGCTCAGACCAGACGAGGGGCTACGAGCAGTACTTC

J gene: TRBJ1-2
CDR3 length: 12
clone size: NA
D gene: NA
V gene: TRBV9
CDR3 protein: CASSDHFYGYTF
CDR3 DNA: TGTGCCAGCAGCGACCACTTCTATGGCTACACCTTC

J gene: TRBJ2-1
CDR3 length: 16
clone size: few
D gene: TRBD2
V gene: TRBV6-1
CDR3 protein: CASSALAAGVLNEQFF
CDR3 DNA: TGTGCCAGCAGCGCTCTAGCGGCGGGGGTATTAAATGAGCAGTTCTTC

J gene: TRBJ2-4
CDR3 length: 18
clone size: NA
D gene: NA
V gene: TRBV11-1
CDR3 protein: CASNQHAYPGAPKNIQYF
CDR3 DNA: TGTGCCAGCAACCAGCATGCTTACCCGGGAGCCCCCAAAAACATTCAGTACTTC

J gene: TRBJ2-3
CDR3 length: 12
clone size: NA
D gene: NA
V gene: TRBV20-1
CDR3 protein: CSAVASTDTQYF
CDR3 DNA: TGCAGTGCGGTCGCTAGCACAGATACGCAGTATTTT

J gene: TRBJ2-7
CDR3 length: 13
clone size: NA
D gene: NA
V gene: TRBV10-3
CDR3 protein: CAIPGRSAGEQYF
CDR3 DNA: TGTGCCATCCCTGGCAGGTCGGCGGGGGAGCAGTACTTC

J gene: TRBJ2-3
CDR3 length: 16
clone size: few
D gene: TRBD2
V gene: TRBV5-1
CDR3 protein: CASSLGSSGATDTQYF
CDR3 DNA: TGCGCCAGCAGCTTGGGTAGTAGCGGGGCGACAGATACGCAGTATTTT

J gene: TRBJ2-2
CDR3 length: 17
clone size: NA
D gene: NA
V gene: TRBV3-1
CDR3 protein: CASSQGPGHTNTGELFF
CDR3 DNA: TGTGCCAGCAGCCAAGGACCAGGGCACACGAACACCGGGGAGCTGTTTTTT

J gene: TRBJ2-2
CDR3 length: 15
clone size: NA
D gene: NA
V gene: TRBV12-3/TRBV12-4
CDR3 protein: CASSTGSSGTGELFF
CDR3 DNA: TGTGCCAGCAGCACAGGGTCCTCAGGAACCGGGGAGCTGTTTTTT

J gene: TRBJ2-2
CDR3 length: 19
clone size: few
D gene: TRBD2
V gene: TRBV9
CDR3 protein: CASSASGTSGGGCTGELFF
CDR3 DNA: TGTGCCAGCAGCGCGTCCGGGACTAGCGGGGGGGGTTGCACCGGGGAGCTGTTTTTT

J gene: TRBJ2-7
CDR3 length: 12
clone size: few
D gene: TRBD2
V gene: TRBV29-1
CDR3 protein: CSVIAGAYEQYF
CDR3 DNA: TGCAGCGTCATAGCGGGAGCTTACGAGCAGTACTTC

J gene: TRBJ2-7
CDR3 length: 13
clone size: NA
D gene: TRBD1
V gene: TRBV28
CDR3 protein: CASTTGQVYEQYF
CDR3 DNA: TGTGCCAGCACCACGGGACAGGTCTACGAGCAGTACTTC